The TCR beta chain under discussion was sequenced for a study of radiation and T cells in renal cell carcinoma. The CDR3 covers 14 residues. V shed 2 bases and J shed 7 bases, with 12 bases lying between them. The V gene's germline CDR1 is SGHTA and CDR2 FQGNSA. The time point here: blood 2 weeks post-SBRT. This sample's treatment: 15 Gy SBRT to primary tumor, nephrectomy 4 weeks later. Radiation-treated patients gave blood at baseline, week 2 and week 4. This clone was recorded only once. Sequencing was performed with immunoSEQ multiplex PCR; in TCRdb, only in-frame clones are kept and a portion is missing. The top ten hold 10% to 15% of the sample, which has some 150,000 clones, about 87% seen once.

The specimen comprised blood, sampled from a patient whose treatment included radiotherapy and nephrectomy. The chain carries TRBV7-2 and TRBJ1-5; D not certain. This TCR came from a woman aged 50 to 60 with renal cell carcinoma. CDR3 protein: CASSLSRGKQPQHF. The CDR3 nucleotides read TGTGCCAGCAGCTTAAGTAGAGGGAAACAGCCCCAGCATTTT.